The 15 T cell receptor beta chains in this list originate from one sample, sequenced in a study of T-cell reconstitution after alpha-beta-depleted transplantation in children. Unique molecular identifiers were incorporated when the TCRbeta library was constructed. TCRdb reanalysed the PCR reads using MiXCR and keeps one entry per CDR3 protein. The sample includes around 490,000 distinct CDR3 sequences, roughly 10% of them seen just once. The sample in question was PBMCs, mostly from graft donor cells, obtained 180 days after TCRalphabeta/CD19-depleted stem cell transplant. These receptors originate from a female patient between 2 and 15 years old who had a stem cell transplant for aplastic anemia, so the T cells may come from the graft donor.

CDR3 in DNA: TGTGCCAGCAGCCCCGGACAGACAAATGAAAAACTGTTTTTT. Amino acid sequence: CASSPGQTNEKLFF. This chain connects TRBV12-3 or TRBV12-4 to TRBJ1-4, with a possible D match to TRBD1 (6 bases). V lost 6 bases to trimming and J lost 5 bases, with 13 bases between them. The length of the CDR3 is 14 residues.

This clonotype was recorded a few times. This chain connects TRBV5-1 to TRBJ2-3; TRBD2 aligns across 9 bases. Germline assignment: CDR1 SGHRS and CDR2 YFSETQ. The CDR3 covers 17 residues. V gave up 4 bases and J gave up 0 bases; unmatched junction bases: 9. The CDR3 sequence: CASSRLADGSSTDTQYF. CDR3 DNA sequence: TGCGCCAGCAGCAGACTAGCGGATGGTTCTAGCACAGATACGCAGTATTTT. The full variable domain, its missing parts supplied by reference TRBV5-1 and TRBJ2-3, is KAGVTQTPRYLIKTRGQQVTLSCSPISGHRSVSWYQQTPGQGLQFLFEYFSETQRNKGNFPGRFSGRQFSNSRSEMNVSTLELGDSALYLCASSRLADGSSTDTQYFGPGTRLTVL.

There are a few counts of this clonotype. The J gene is TRBJ2-2, the V gene TRBV27; TRBD2 matches 13 bases. With V trimmed by 6 bases and J by 5 bases, 12 bases remained unmatched. The CDR3 has 18 residues. Germline CDR1 and CDR2: MNHEY and SMNVEV (reference sequence). CDR3 nucleotide sequence: TGTGCCAGCAGCCAACTAGCGGGGGGGCCGGTTGGTACCGGGGAGCTGTTTTTT. Translated, it gives CASSQLAGGPVGTGELFF.

The V and J genes are TRBV7-2 and TRBJ1-2; unclear D gene. CDR1 SGHTA and CDR2 FQGNSA come from the germline V gene. V was shortened by 2 bases and J by 1 base, with 11 bases between the two germline ends. The CDR3 loop spans 15 amino acids. Here the CDR3 reads CASSLRRTYNYGYTF. The CDR3 DNA reads as TGTGCCAGCAGCTTAAGACGGACCTATAACTATGGCTACACCTTC.

This clonotype was found a few times. The V gene is TRBV7-9, the J gene TRBJ2-1; possibly TRBD2 for D (5 bases). V lost 5 bases, J lost 8 bases, and 13 bases lay in between. Germline lookup yields CDR1 SEHNR and CDR2 FQNEAQ (reference sequence). This CDR3 has 13 amino acids. The CDR3 region has the DNA TGTGCCAGCAGCCCAACACTAGTTTATGAGCAGTTCTTC. Translation: CASSPTLVYEQFF.

V usage is TRBV7-2 and J usage is TRBJ2-5; 11 positions agree with TRBD2. The CDR3 is 18 residues long. Germline V gene data show CDR1 as SGHTA and CDR2 as FQGNSA. V gave up 5 bases and J gave up 4 bases; unmatched junction bases: 15. CDR3 loop: CASSPLYVAGGPGETQYF. The CDR3 region has the DNA TGTGCCAGCAGCCCCCTATACGTAGCGGGAGGGCCTGGAGAGACCCAGTACTTC.

The V call is TRBV6-2 or TRBV6-3, the J call TRBJ2-7; D not resolved. The V gene lost 5 bases and the J gene lost 6 bases, with 14 bases spanning the gap. CDR3 size: 13 residues. Germline V gene lookup returns CDR1 MNHEY and CDR2 SVGEGT. This CDR3 reads CASSLHLWSEQYF. For the CDR3, the DNA is TGTGCCAGCAGTCTCCACTTGTGGTCCGAGCAGTACTTC.

In this sample, this clonotype turned up a few times. The chain has TRBV14 and TRBJ2-1, with 7 bases identical to TRBD2. The length of the CDR3 is 13 residues. V shed 4 bases and J 9 bases; nucleotides not matched to a gene: 6. Germline V gives CDR1 SGHDN, CDR2 FVKESK. The CDR3 reads CASSPRREGEQFF. As DNA, the CDR3 is TGTGCCAGCAGCCCCAGGAGGGAGGGTGAGCAGTTCTTC.

This clonotype was seen only once. The rearrangement links TRBV20-1 to TRBJ2-2; no reliable D call. Trimming shortened V by 1 base and J by 4 bases, and 13 bases separated the two germline ends. The CDR3 is 15 amino acids. Germline lookup yields CDR1 DFQATT and CDR2 SNEGSKA (reference sequence). The CDR3 region is CSARGGARGTGELFF. Here the CDR3 DNA reads TGCAGTGCTAGAGGAGGTGCGCGAGGCACCGGGGAGCTGTTTTTT.

This clonotype has more than one count but fewer than ten. CDR3 region: CASSPIRETQYF. The CDR3 DNA reads as TGTGCCAGCAGCCCCATAAGAGAGACCCAGTACTTC. The V gene is TRBV11-2, the J gene TRBJ2-5; D gene ambiguous. The CDR3 has 12 residues. Germline-derived CDR1 and CDR2 are SGHAT and FQNNGV. Trimming cost V 5 bases and J 4 bases, with 8 bases left between them.

V is TRBV6-2 or TRBV6-3 and J is TRBJ2-7; 13 bases match TRBD2. V shed 0 bases and J 6 bases; nucleotides not matched to a gene: 11. This CDR3 is built from 18 residues. Germline V gene data show CDR1 as MNHEY and CDR2 as SVGEGT. Here the CDR3 DNA reads TGTGCCAGCAGTTACTCGGTAGGGAGACTAGCGGGAGGTGGCGAGCAGTACTTC. Its translation is CASSYSVGRLAGGGEQYF.

This clonotype has at least ten counts. J is TRBJ2-5 and V is TRBV29-1, with 14 bases identical to TRBD2. Looked up from germline, CDR1 is SQVTM and CDR2 is ANQGSEA. With V trimmed by 2 bases and J by 5 bases, 13 bases remained unmatched. CDR3 length equals 18 residues. The CDR3 DNA reads as TGCAGCGTTGAACCACCGGGACTAGCGGGAGTAATGGCGGAGACCCAGTACTTC. Protein product: CSVEPPGLAGVMAETQYF.

The rearrangement uses TRBV7-9 and TRBJ2-1; TRBD2 is a possible D gene (6 bases). Germline CDR1 reads SEHNR; CDR2 reads FQNEAQ (reference sequence). This CDR3 comprises 16 residues. V lost 3 bases and J lost 5, with 17 bases in between. The chain's CDR3 is CASSLGGSGPNNEQFF. CDR3 coding DNA: TGTGCCAGCAGCTTGGGAGGTAGCGGACCGAACAATGAGCAGTTCTTC.

The chain links TRBV28 to TRBJ2-2, with TRBD1 matching over 10 bases. Trimming cost V 5 bases and J 7 bases; bases outside gene matches: 10. The CDR3 extends over 16 amino acids. Germline values: CDR1 MDHEN, CDR2 SYDVKM. The CDR3, as DNA: TGTGCCAGCAGTCCCTCGGGACAGGGGATCGTCGGGGAGCTGTTTTTT. Its protein is CASSPSGQGIVGELFF.

This clonotype was seen at least ten times. The V and J genes are TRBV9 and TRBJ1-1; D remains ambiguous. Germline V gene sequence: CDR1 SGDLS, CDR2 YYNGEE. The V gene lost 4 bases and the J gene lost 1 base, with 17 bases spanning the gap. The CDR3 length is 16 residues. The CDR3 DNA follows: TGTGCCAGCAGCTCATCTAGAAGGGTCGGGAACACTGAAGCTTTCTTT. Its protein is CASSSSRRVGNTEAFF.